Listed here are 23 T cell receptor beta chains from one sample, sequenced in a study of spatial heterogeneity in lung cancer. Study-wide findings and caveats: It was found that expanded intratumoral alpha and beta TCR counts tracked tumor mutation counts.

Time point indicated: sample taken at primary tumor resection. Via MiXCR, TCRdb re-called the 5' RACE reads, giving one row per CDR3 protein. The data hold about 9,800 distinct CDR3 sequences, with approximately 58% observed a single time. Their antigen targets remain unknown. The input for sequencing was lung tumor tissue, taken at surgery. These receptors came from a female donor with early-stage non-small cell lung cancer.

Regarding this clonotype: This beta chain slipped into a library made for alpha chains as a stray read, so its size is not meaningful. The rearrangement links TRBV4-2 to TRBJ1-5; 7 nucleotides agree with TRBD1. The CDR3 totals 18 residues. Germline V gene lookup returns CDR1 LGHNA and CDR2 YNFKEQ. Losses at the gene ends were 3 bases for V and 2 bases for J; bases not matched to a gene: 13. CDR3 DNA: TGTGCCAGCAGCCACACACCGGGACAGCGGAGGGGCAATCAGCCCCAGCATTTT. Translated: CASSHTPGQRRGNQPQHF.

This clonotype came up a few times. This beta chain is a stray sequence in a library constructed for alpha chains; its clone size is not meaningful. The gene calls are TRBV11-2 and TRBJ1-6; 8 bases map to TRBD1. The CDR3 is 15 residues long. Germline V gene lookup returns CDR1 SGHAT and CDR2 FQNNGV. V trimming: 3 bases; J trimming: 5 bases; junction bases outside the gene matches: 3. CDR3 coding DNA: TGTGCCAGCAGCTTGGACAGGGAAGATAATTCACCCCTCCACTTT. This encodes CASSLDREDNSPLHF.

This clonotype was detected only a few times. Being off target in a library aimed at alpha chains, this beta chain has a size of little meaning. The chain recombines TRBV2 with TRBJ1-2, with D possibly TRBD1 on 6 matching bases. The V end was cut by 6 bases, the J end by 8 bases, with 13 bases between. The germline V gene has CDR1 SNHLY and CDR2 FYNNEI. This CDR3 comprises 12 residues. The CDR3 loop is CASSSGARGYTF. CDR3 in DNA: TGTGCCAGCAGCTCAGGGGCGCGGGGCTACACCTTC.

On this clonotype itself: This beta chain is a stray sequence in a library constructed for alpha chains; its clone size is not meaningful. CDR3 nucleotide sequence: TGTGCCAGCAGAACCGGACTAGCGCTGCGGGAGACCCAGTACTTC. It is translated as CASRTGLALRETQYF. The rearrangement joins TRBV6-2 or TRBV6-3 to TRBJ2-5; 9 bases are shared with TRBD2. V shed 6 bases, J shed 5 bases, and the junction held 10 bases outside the gene matches. The CDR3 consists of 15 residues. Germline lookup yields CDR1 MNHEY and CDR2 SVGEGT.

Details on this clonotype: Because this beta chain is a stray read in a library intended to capture alpha chains, its abundance should not be given much weight. V usage is TRBV2 and J usage is TRBJ1-4; TRBD1 matches at 7 bases. The ends lost 3 bases at V and 3 bases at J; junction bases unmatched: 1. The CDR3 contains 14 residues. Germline CDR1 and CDR2: SNHLY and FYNNEI. As DNA, the CDR3 is TGTGCCAGCAGTGACGGGACAGCTAATGAAAAACTGTTTTTT. This translates into CASSDGTANEKLFF.

Note on this clonotype: This beta chain slipped into a library made for alpha chains as a stray read, so its size is not meaningful. The V and J genes are TRBV27 and TRBJ2-7; TRBD1 matches at 7 bases. The CDR3 is made up of 14 amino acids. Trimming took 5 bases from V and 0 from J; bases not matched to a gene: 4. The germline V gene encodes CDR1 MNHEY and CDR2 SMNVEV (reference sequence). DNA of the CDR3: TGTGCCAGCAGTGACAGGGTAAGCTCCTACGAGCAGTACTTC. Its translation is CASSDRVSSYEQYF.

This clonotype has a handful of counts. This beta chain was picked up by a library intended for alpha chains and is off target, so its count carries little meaning. The gene calls are TRBV20-1 and TRBJ2-5; D perhaps matches TRBD1 (5 bases). The V gene's germline CDR1 is DFQATT and CDR2 SNEGSKA (reference sequence). V was trimmed by 3 bases and J by 1 base, leaving 12 bases between them. The CDR3 has 14 amino acids. In nucleotides, the CDR3 is TGCAGTGCTAGGGTTCAGGGCAGCCAAGAGACCCAGTACTTC. This codes for CSARVQGSQETQYF.

Only a few counts were recorded for this clonotype. This beta chain is a stray read from a library made for alpha chains; its abundance is not meaningful. This chain joins TRBV13 and TRBJ2-1; tentatively, D is TRBD1 (5 bases). CDR1 and CDR2 from the germline V gene are PRHDT and FYEKMQ (reference sequence). The CDR3 loop spans 16 amino acids. Deletions cut 6 bases from V and 3 bases from J, with 18 bases between. The CDR3 DNA sequence: TGTGCCAGCAGTCGCAAGCAGGGCCTCCTCTACAATGAGCAGTTCTTC. It codes for CASSRKQGLLYNEQFF.

This clonotype has more than one count but fewer than ten. The library was prepared for alpha chains; this beta chain is a stray read, so its frequency means little. The chain carries TRBV28 and TRBJ1-5, with D hard to call. Per germline, CDR1 MDHEN and CDR2 SYDVKM. The ends were cut back, 2 bases at V and 3 bases at J, with 17 bases in the middle. This CDR3 spans 17 amino acids. The CDR3: CASSLGLGSFSNQPQHF. DNA for the CDR3: TGTGCCAGCAGTTTAGGATTGGGGTCTTTCTCCAATCAGCCCCAGCATTTT.

Worth noting for this clonotype: The library was built for alpha chains, so this beta chain is an off-target read and its size means little. V and J are TRBV3-1 and TRBJ2-6, with D tentatively TRBD1 (5 bases). This CDR3 has 15 residues. V lost 5 bases, J lost 2 bases, and 10 bases lay in between. The germline V gene encodes CDR1 LGHDT and CDR2 YNNKEL (reference sequence). The CDR3 nucleotides read TGTGCCAGCAGCTCCGGCAGGGCTGGGGCCAACGTCCTGACTTTC. As protein: CASSSGRAGANVLTF.

About this clonotype: The library was designed around alpha chains, so this beta chain is a stray read whose abundance carries little weight. The chain links TRBV20-1 to TRBJ2-1; D unclear. The germline V gene encodes CDR1 DFQATT and CDR2 SNEGSKA (reference sequence). The CDR3 consists of 12 residues. V lost 3 bases, J lost 8 bases, and 11 bases lay in between. The CDR3 reads CSASMAEDEQFF. DNA for the CDR3: TGCAGTGCTAGTATGGCCGAGGATGAGCAGTTCTTC.

As concerns this clonotype: This beta chain slipped into a library made for alpha chains as a stray read, so its size is not meaningful. The chain joins TRBV10-3 to TRBJ1-2; maybe TRBD1 (6 bases). CDR3 length: 13 amino acids. Trimming pared 2 bases from V and 4 bases from J, leaving 8 bases between. Germline-derived CDR1 and CDR2 are ENHRY and SYGVKD. The CDR3: CAISETGPYGYTF. The DNA for the CDR3 is TGTGCCATCAGTGAGACAGGGCCCTATGGCTACACCTTC.

This clonotype was counted a few times. Found in a library prepared for alpha chains, this beta chain is an off-target read, and its abundance has little meaning. This chain links TRBV15 with TRBJ2-3; perhaps TRBD1 as D (7 bases). The CDR3 spans 13 residues. V was cut by 11 bases and J by 0 bases, with 12 bases left in between. The germline CDR1 and CDR2 sequences are LNHNV and YYDKDF (reference sequence). In DNA form, the CDR3 reads TGTGCCCCCGGGGGACAGAGCACAGATACGCAGTATTTT. Amino acids: CAPGGQSTDTQYF.

Comment on this clonotype: In a library made to pick up alpha chains, this beta chain is a stray read with a size that means little. V is TRBV7-9 and J is TRBJ2-7; the D is unclear. This CDR3 contains 14 residues. V lost 1 base and J lost 0, with 7 bases in between. In germline, CDR1 is SEHNR, CDR2 FQNEAQ (reference sequence). The DNA of the CDR3 is TGTGCCAGCAGCTTAGAGGCCAACTCCTACGAGCAGTACTTC. As protein: CASSLEANSYEQYF.

About this clonotype itself: This beta chain came through as a stray read in a library set up for alpha chains, and its size says little. Here the CDR3 reads CATSSGQGYGYTF. The CDR3 region has the DNA TGTGCCACCAGCAGCGGACAGGGCTATGGCTACACCTTC. The chain uses TRBV15 and TRBJ1-2; 8 bases fit TRBD1. This CDR3 spans 13 amino acids. Losses at the gene ends were 3 bases for V and 4 bases for J; bases not matched to a gene: 1. The germline V gene has CDR1 LNHNV and CDR2 YYDKDF (reference sequence).

A remark on this clonotype: Since the library was made to target alpha chains, this beta chain is a stray read and its abundance is not meaningful. This chain connects TRBV11-2 to TRBJ1-2; D gene unclear. Germline V gene sequence: CDR1 SGHAT, CDR2 FQNNGV. Trimming removed 0 bases at V and 9 bases at J, with 8 bases between. The CDR3 contains 12 residues. The CDR3 here is CASSLELLSYTF. The CDR3 DNA sequence: TGTGCCAGCAGCTTAGAATTATTGAGCTACACCTTC. Filled out from reference TRBV11-2 and TRBJ1-2, the complete variable domain reads EAGVAQSPRYKIIEKRQSVAFWCNPISGHATLYWYQQILGQGPKLLIQFQNNGVVDDSQLPKDRFSAERLKGVDSTLKIQPAKLEDSAVYLCASSLELLSYTFGSGTRLTVV.

This clonotype has only a few counts. This beta chain is an off-target read within a library intended for alpha chains, so its frequency means little. The V gene is TRBV6-1, the J gene TRBJ1-1; 7 bases map to TRBD1. The length of the CDR3 is 17 residues. Germline assignment: CDR1 MNHNS and CDR2 SASEGT. Trimming at V came to 3 bases and at J to 4 bases, leaving 14 bases not matched to a gene. CDR3 protein: CASSEWRGKGAFTEAFF. In DNA, the CDR3 is TGTGCCAGCAGTGAGTGGAGAGGGAAGGGGGCTTTCACTGAAGCTTTCTTT.

As for this clonotype: Since the library was made to target alpha chains, this beta chain is a stray read and its abundance is not meaningful. The V call is TRBV5-1, the J call TRBJ2-7; no clear D. The CDR3 consists of 14 residues. Trimming took off 0 bases at V and 1 base at J, with 8 bases between the two ends. Germline V gene data show CDR1 as SGHRS and CDR2 as YFSETQ. The CDR3 bases are TGCGCCAGCAGCTTGGCGGGCGGTTCCTACGAGCAGTACTTC. This encodes CASSLAGGSYEQYF.

For this clonotype: This beta chain was picked up by a library intended for alpha chains and is off target, so its count carries little meaning. The chain uses TRBV6-2 or TRBV6-3 and TRBJ1-1; 7 nucleotides agree with TRBD1. This CDR3 contains 14 residues. V shed 5 bases and J 8 bases; nucleotides not matched to a gene: 11. Per germline, CDR1 MNHEY and CDR2 SVGEGT. The CDR3 DNA reads as TGTGCCAGCAGTCACCCGACAGGGAGAATGGAAGCTTTCTTT. This translates into CASSHPTGRMEAFF.

By share, this clonotype counts as medium-sized (0.01 to 0.1%). Little can be read into the size of this beta chain, an off-target read in a library designed for alpha chains. The chain has TRBV20-1 and TRBJ1-2; 7 bases line up with TRBD1. Germline trimming cut 1 base from V and 6 bases from J; bases unmatched to any gene: 11. CDR1 and CDR2 (germline): DFQATT, SNEGSKA (reference sequence). The CDR3 is made up of 15 amino acids. CDR3 amino acids: CSARGGDRLVNGYTF. For the CDR3, the DNA is TGCAGTGCTAGAGGGGGGGACAGATTGGTAAATGGCTACACCTTC.

To note about this clonotype: This beta chain was picked up by a library intended for alpha chains and is off target, so its count carries little meaning. V usage is TRBV9 and J usage is TRBJ1-3; no clear D. Germline loops: CDR1 SGDLS, CDR2 YYNGEE. The length of the CDR3 is 14 residues. V was pared by 1 base and J by 8 bases, with 13 bases between. This CDR3 reads CASSVSTFGDTIYF. CDR3 DNA: TGTGCCAGCAGCGTATCCACCTTCGGGGACACCATATATTTT.

As for this clonotype: Because this beta chain is a stray read in a library intended to capture alpha chains, its abundance should not be given much weight. The chain links TRBV9 to TRBJ2-2; D is possibly TRBD2 (5 bases). CDR3 length: 12 amino acids. V lost 4 bases to trimming and J lost 6 bases, with 7 bases between them. Germline loops: CDR1 SGDLS, CDR2 YYNGEE. CDR3 sequence reads: CASSRTAGELFF. Here the CDR3 DNA reads TGTGCCAGCAGCCGGACTGCCGGGGAGCTGTTTTTT.

To note about this clonotype: Little can be read into the size of this beta chain, an off-target read in a library designed for alpha chains. The chain has TRBV20-1 and TRBJ2-3; 15 nucleotides align to TRBD2. The CDR3 covers 17 residues. The germline V gene encodes CDR1 DFQATT and CDR2 SNEGSKA (reference sequence). V was pared by 6 bases and J by 4 bases, with 11 bases of the junction left unmatched. The CDR3 spells CSATRTSGGATADTQYF. The CDR3 DNA follows: TGCAGTGCGACCAGGACTAGCGGGGGGGCGACGGCAGATACGCAGTATTTT.